This T cell receptor beta chain was sequenced for a study of T cell responses to AZD1222 COVID-19 vaccine. Findings and caveats of the study: Reportedly, nearly half of unique spike TCRs recognized epitopes outside B.1.351/B.1.1.7 mutations.

A single count supports this clone. Its antigen remains unknown. TCRdb's table, derived via immunoSEQ multiplex PCR, lists solely in-frame clones and lacks some. Here the sample spans 55,000 to 65,000 clones, nearly 90% being singletons. Germline CDR1 and CDR2: SGDLS and YYNGEE. V lost 2 bases, J lost 4 bases, and 15 bases lay in between. CDR3 length: 15 residues. The chain couples TRBV9 to TRBJ1-2; D not resolved. The sequence derives from an adult who received the AZD1222 COVID-19 vaccine. This material consisted of peripheral blood, taken 28 days after the second AZD1222 dose. The CDR3 DNA follows: TGTGCCAGCAGCGTCGAGGAGGGATCTTTCTATGGCTACACCTTC. This sequence encodes CASSVEEGSFYGYTF.